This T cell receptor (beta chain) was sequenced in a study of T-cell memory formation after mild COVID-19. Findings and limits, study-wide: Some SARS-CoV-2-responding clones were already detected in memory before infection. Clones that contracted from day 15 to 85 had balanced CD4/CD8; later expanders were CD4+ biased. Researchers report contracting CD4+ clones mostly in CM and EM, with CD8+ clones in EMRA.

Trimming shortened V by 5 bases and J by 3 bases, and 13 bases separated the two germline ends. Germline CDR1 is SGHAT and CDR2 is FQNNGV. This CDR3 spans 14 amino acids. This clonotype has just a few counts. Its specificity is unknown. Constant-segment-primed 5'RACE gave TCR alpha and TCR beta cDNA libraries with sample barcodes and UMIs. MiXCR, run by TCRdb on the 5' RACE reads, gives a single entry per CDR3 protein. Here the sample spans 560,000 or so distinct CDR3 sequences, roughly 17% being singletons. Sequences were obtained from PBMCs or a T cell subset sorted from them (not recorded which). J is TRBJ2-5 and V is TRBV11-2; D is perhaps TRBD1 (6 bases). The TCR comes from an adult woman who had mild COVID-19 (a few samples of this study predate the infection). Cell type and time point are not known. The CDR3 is CASSTWTEEETQYF. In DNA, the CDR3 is TGTGCCAGCAGCACGTGGACAGAGGAAGAGACCCAGTACTTC.